This paragraph covers one T cell receptor (beta chain) sequence. Its antigen is currently unknown. This entry comes from a study of persistence of HIV-infected CD4 T cells. Sequencing used immunoSEQ version 4 in survey mode. Assay used: immunoSEQ multiplex PCR; TCRdb lists only in-frame clones, some missing. The table includes about 60,000 clones, about 77% detected once. V was pared by 0 bases and J by 5 bases, with 14 bases between. The CDR3 totals 15 residues. CDR1 SGHRS and CDR2 YFSETQ come from the germline V gene. An overlapping HIV-1 Gag peptide pool stimulated these cells at 0.95 to 1 ug/peptide/mL. Sorted nonresponding memory CD4+ T cells were CD40L-negative, CD69-negative, CD45RO-high. Inclusion required CMV-positive serology and CD4+ counts above 400 cells/uL.

The J gene is TRBJ1-1, the V gene TRBV5-1; D is perhaps TRBD1 (6 bases). The source material was CD4+ T cells sorted from PBMCs after roughly 20-hour stimulation, sampled from a patient who received antiretroviral therapy. This receptor was obtained from an adult man with HIV who was CMV-seropositive. The CDR3 sequence: CASSLVSGQRTEAFF. CDR3 DNA sequence: TGCGCCAGCAGCTTGGTCTCAGGACAGAGAACTGAAGCTTTCTTT.